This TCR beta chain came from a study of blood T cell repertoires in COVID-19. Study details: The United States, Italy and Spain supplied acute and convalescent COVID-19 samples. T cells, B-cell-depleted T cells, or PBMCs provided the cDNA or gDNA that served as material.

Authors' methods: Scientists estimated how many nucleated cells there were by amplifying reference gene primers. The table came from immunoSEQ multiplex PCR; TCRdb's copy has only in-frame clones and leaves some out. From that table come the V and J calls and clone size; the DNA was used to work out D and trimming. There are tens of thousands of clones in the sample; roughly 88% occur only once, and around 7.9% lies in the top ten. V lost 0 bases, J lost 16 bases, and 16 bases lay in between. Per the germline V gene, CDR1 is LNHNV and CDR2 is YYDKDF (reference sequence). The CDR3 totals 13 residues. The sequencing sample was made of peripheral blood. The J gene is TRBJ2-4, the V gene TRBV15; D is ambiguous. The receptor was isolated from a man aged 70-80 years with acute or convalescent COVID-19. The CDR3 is CATSRDSRDTGYF. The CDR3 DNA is TGTGCCACCAGCAGAGATTCGCGAGACACCGGATACTTC.